The 27 T cell receptor beta chains below all came from one sample that was sequenced in a study of shared clonotypes between healthy human individuals. Sequencing used immunoSEQ multiplex PCR; TCRdb keeps in-frame clones, though not all of them. The table includes some 1 million clones, about 77% detected once. Sequencing used memory CD4+ T cells sorted from blood. Indicated subset: CD45RA-negative fraction. These receptors originate from a man aged 18-30 years in good health.

The chain joins TRBV27 to TRBJ1-5, with D tentatively TRBD1 (6 bases). This CDR3 is 15 amino acids long. Trimming left V 6 bases short and J 1 base short, with 13 bases between. CDR1 and CDR2 from the germline V gene are MNHEY and SMNVEV (reference sequence). The CDR3 loop is CASSRVGGSNQPQHF. The CDR3 DNA reads as TGTGCCAGCAGCCGGGTAGGGGGAAGCAATCAGCCCCAGCATTTT.

This sequence joins TRBV6-1 and TRBJ1-1; weak D call: TRBD1 (6 bases). Germline V gene data show CDR1 as MNHNS and CDR2 as SASEGT. The germline V and J ends were trimmed by 4 bases and 1 base, with 16 bases remaining between them. The CDR3 has 16 amino acids. The DNA for the CDR3 is TGTGCCAGCAGTGCTCCCGGGGGGCCATCGAACACTGAAGCTTTCTTT. Its protein product is CASSAPGGPSNTEAFF.

The chain recombines TRBV4-2 with TRBJ2-5; D is unresolved. Germline V gene lookup returns CDR1 LGHNA and CDR2 YNFKEQ. There are 14 residues in the CDR3. V shed 1 base and J shed 1 base, with 7 bases lying between them. CDR3 in amino acids: CASSQVPSQETQYF. The CDR3 DNA reads as TGTGCCAGCAGCCAAGTTCCGTCCCAAGAGACCCAGTACTTC.

The J gene is TRBJ2-2, the V gene TRBV30, with 8 bases that match TRBD1. The germline V gene has CDR1 GTSNPN and CDR2 SVGIG (reference sequence). The CDR3 spans 14 residues. The ends lost 5 bases at V and 6 bases at J; junction bases unmatched: 8. In DNA form, the CDR3 reads TGTGCCTGGGTAGGACAGGGTACCCCCGGGGAGCTGTTTTTT. This encodes CAWVGQGTPGELFF.

This clone was found once. This chain connects TRBV18 to TRBJ2-7; 12 bases align to TRBD2. With 3 bases clipped from V and 4 bases from J, the junction kept 4 bases outside the gene matches. CDR1 and CDR2 from the germline V gene are KGHSH and LQKENI. This CDR3 has 15 residues. In DNA, the CDR3 is TGTGCCAGCTCACCGACTAGCGGGAGTCTGTACGAGCAGTACTTC. Translating it yields CASSPTSGSLYEQYF.

V is TRBV18 and J is TRBJ2-5, with D tentatively TRBD2 (5 bases). With 2 bases removed from V and 2 bases from J, the gap between germline ends came to 9 bases. The CDR3 is made up of 14 amino acids. Germline loops: CDR1 KGHSH, CDR2 LQKENI. CDR3 DNA sequence: TGTGCCAGCTCACCAAGGCAGCGGCAAGAGACCCAGTACTTC. It encodes CASSPRQRQETQYF.

The chain links TRBV4-3 to TRBJ1-4; the match to TRBD1 covers 9 bases. Trimming cost V 0 bases and J 7 bases; bases outside gene matches: 9. The CDR3 has 17 amino acids. The germline CDR1 and CDR2 sequences are LGHNA and YSLEER. CDR3 sequence: CASSQDTFGTGTEKLFF. CDR3 nucleotides: TGCGCCAGCAGCCAAGATACTTTCGGGACAGGGACTGAAAAACTGTTTTTT.

The rearrangement links TRBV27 to TRBJ2-3; the match to TRBD1 covers 7 bases. Trimming at V came to 6 bases and at J to 12 bases, leaving 12 bases not matched to a gene. Per the germline V gene, CDR1 is MNHEY and CDR2 is SMNVEV (reference sequence). The CDR3 is 13 amino acids. CDR3 region: CASSVVRQGLQYF. The CDR3 DNA sequence: TGTGCCAGCAGCGTCGTGAGACAGGGCCTCCAGTATTTT.

V is TRBV29-1 and J is TRBJ2-1; tentative D call: TRBD1 (5 bases). Between the trimmed V and J ends, which lost 6 bases and 1 base, there was a span of 10 bases. The CDR3 loop spans 13 amino acids. The germline V gene has CDR1 SQVTM and CDR2 ANQGSEA. The CDR3 protein is CSVTVLSYNEQFF. The CDR3 DNA reads TGCAGCGTGACAGTACTATCCTACAATGAGCAGTTCTTC.

This sequence joins TRBV2 and TRBJ1-1; D might be TRBD1 (5 bases). This CDR3 is built from 11 residues. Deletions cut 8 bases from V and 4 bases from J, with 8 bases between. CDR1 is SNHLY, CDR2 FYNNEI, per germline. The CDR3 spells CASGQGTEAFF. In DNA, the CDR3 is TGTGCCAGCGGGCAGGGCACTGAAGCTTTCTTT.

The rearrangement joins TRBV6-6 to TRBJ2-5, with 11 bases that match TRBD2. This CDR3 has 16 residues. V lost 6 bases, J lost 3 bases, and 9 bases stayed unmatched. Germline loops: CDR1 MNHNY, CDR2 SVGAGI (reference sequence). The CDR3 sequence: CASRGPLAGEKETQYF. The CDR3 DNA reads as TGTGCCAGCAGGGGACCACTAGCGGGGGAAAAAGAGACCCAGTACTTC.

This clone was observed once. This chain connects TRBV30 to TRBJ2-1; 8 bases align to TRBD2. This CDR3 contains 15 residues. CDR1 is GTSNPN and CDR2 is SVGIG in the germline V gene (reference sequence). The CDR3 here is CALLPPGLVKNEQFF. The CDR3 DNA reads as TGTGCTTTACTTCCCCCGGGACTAGTTAAAAATGAGCAGTTCTTC.

This chain joins TRBV28 and TRBJ2-7, with a tentative D call TRBD1 (6 bases). V shed 2 bases and J shed 2 bases, with 22 bases lying between them. The germline V gene encodes CDR1 MDHEN and CDR2 SYDVKM. CDR3 length: 18 amino acids. CDR3 region: CASSLVVGQGLIPYEQYF. The CDR3 DNA reads as TGTGCCAGCAGTTTAGTTGTCGGGCAGGGGCTGATTCCCTACGAGCAGTACTTC.

The genes are TRBV2 and TRBJ2-6; 9 bases are a match to TRBD1. The CDR3 contains 12 residues. Germline lookup yields CDR1 SNHLY and CDR2 FYNNEI. With 8 bases clipped from V and 8 bases from J, the junction kept 1 base outside the gene matches. Here the CDR3 DNA reads TGTGCCAGCGGGACAGGGCCCAACGTCCTGACTTTC. Protein product: CASGTGPNVLTF.

This clone was seen only a few times. The gene calls are TRBV6-1 and TRBJ1-6; D might be TRBD1 (5 bases). The germline CDR1 and CDR2 sequences are MNHNS and SASEGT. The CDR3 has 15 amino acids. V was clipped by 2 bases and J by 9 bases, with 14 bases between them. The CDR3 bases are TGTGCCAGCAGTGAAATGATAGGGGCCGGTTCACCCCTCCACTTT. This gives the protein CASSEMIGAGSPLHF.

The chain joins TRBV10-3 to TRBJ1-5; 8 positions agree with TRBD1. CDR1 and CDR2 (germline): ENHRY, SYGVKD. The length of the CDR3 is 14 residues. Unmatched junction bases numbered 3, after V lost 4 bases and J lost 4 bases. CDR3 coding DNA: TGTGCCATCAGTGCGGACAGGGAAAATCAGCCCCAGCATTTT. Translated: CAISADRENQPQHF.

This chain connects TRBV7-3 to TRBJ1-2; TRBD1 agrees at 9 bases. CDR1 and CDR2 (germline): SGHTA, FQGTGA. V was pared by 3 bases and J by 7 bases, with 3 bases of the junction left unmatched. There are 13 residues in the CDR3. The CDR3 reads CASSFTGGVGYTF. The CDR3 coding sequence is TGTGCCAGCAGCTTTACAGGGGGCGTTGGCTACACCTTC.

This clone was detected only a few times. The chain recombines TRBV14 with TRBJ1-2; 8 bases fit TRBD1. The CDR3 is 15 amino acids. The germline gives CDR1 SGHDN, CDR2 FVKESK. The junction had 7 bases not matched to a gene; V was cut back by 0 bases and J by 7 bases. CDR3 DNA: TGTGCCAGCAGCCAAGAATTTGACAGGGGAGGTGGCTACACCTTC. Amino acid sequence: CASSQEFDRGGGYTF.

The chain employs TRBV7-9 and TRBJ1-2; the D gene is possibly TRBD1 (6 bases). The CDR3 extends over 14 amino acids. Germline loops: CDR1 SEHNR, CDR2 FQNEAQ (reference sequence). Trimming took 5 bases from V and 2 from J, leaving 12 bases between them. The CDR3 loop is CASSAQGGNYGYTF. CDR3 DNA: TGTGCCAGCAGCGCACAGGGAGGGAACTATGGCTACACCTTC. The full variable domain, with the rest looked up from reference TRBV7-9 and TRBJ1-2, is DTGVSQNPRHKITKRGQNVTFRCDPISEHNRLYWYRQTLGQGPEFLTYFQNEAQLEKSRLLSDRFSAERPKGSFSTLEIQRTEQGDSAMYLCASSAQGGNYGYTFGSGTRLTVV.

The rearrangement uses TRBV6-1 and TRBJ1-5; 10 bases are shared with TRBD1. CDR3 length: 18 amino acids. V was clipped by 2 bases and J by 4 bases; unmatched bases: 11. In germline, CDR1 is MNHNS, CDR2 SASEGT. The CDR3 is CASSELHAGTGANQPQHF. CDR3 DNA sequence: TGTGCCAGCAGTGAATTACATGCGGGGACAGGGGCTAATCAGCCCCAGCATTTT.

The chain employs TRBV30 and TRBJ2-7; 12 bases map to TRBD2. Germline CDR1 GTSNPN, CDR2 SVGIG (reference sequence). There are 16 residues in the CDR3. Losses at the gene ends were 1 base for V and 4 bases for J; bases not matched to a gene: 8. The CDR3 region has the DNA TGTGCCTGGAGTGCCTACACTAGCGGGGGGCGGTACGAGCAGTACTTC. Its translation: CAWSAYTSGGRYEQYF.

Written as DNA, the CDR3 is TGTGCCACGGCGGGGGACGGGACTAGCGGGAGTAAAAACATTCAGTACTTC. Amino acid sequence: CATAGDGTSGSKNIQYF. This chain joins TRBV10-3 and TRBJ2-4, with TRBD2 matching over 14 bases. V lost 10 bases and J lost 4; bases outside the gene matches: 12. The CDR3 covers 17 residues. Per germline, CDR1 ENHRY and CDR2 SYGVKD.

V and J are TRBV7-9 and TRBJ2-7, with a possible D match to TRBD2 (5 bases). Germline V gene lookup returns CDR1 SEHNR and CDR2 FQNEAQ (reference sequence). The CDR3 has 12 residues. Trimming took off 5 bases at V and 5 bases at J, with 10 bases between the two ends. CDR3 region: CASSPEGHEQYF. CDR3 DNA sequence: TGTGCCAGCAGCCCTGAGGGCCACGAGCAGTACTTC.

The rearrangement joins TRBV6-5 to TRBJ2-2; tentatively, D is TRBD1 or TRBD2 (5 bases each). The germline V gene encodes CDR1 MNHEY and CDR2 SVGAGI. The V gene lost 0 bases and the J gene lost 3 bases, with 11 bases spanning the gap. The CDR3 is 16 residues long. Written as DNA, the CDR3 is TGTGCCAGCAGTTACTCTTGGGGGATCGACACCGGGGAGCTGTTTTTT. This gives the protein CASSYSWGIDTGELFF.

This chain uses TRBV11-2 with TRBJ2-3, with 8 bases lining up with TRBD1. Per the germline V gene, CDR1 is SGHAT and CDR2 is FQNNGV. This CDR3 region has 15 residues. The V and J ends lost 5 bases and 2 bases, in that order; junction bases with no gene match: 6. CDR3 residues: CASSPGQGFTDTQYF. CDR3 bases: TGTGCCAGCAGCCCCGGACAGGGCTTCACAGATACGCAGTATTTT.

The gene calls are TRBV28 and TRBJ2-7; D not certain. The CDR3 contains 14 residues. Trimming stripped 2 bases from V and 2 bases from J, with 10 bases between. CDR1 is MDHEN, CDR2 SYDVKM, per germline. The CDR3 nucleotides read TGTGCCAGCAGTTTACAGTATAGTCCCTACGAGCAGTACTTC. This translates into CASSLQYSPYEQYF. Looking up the rest from reference TRBV28 and TRBJ2-7 gives the full variable domain: DVKVTQSSRYLVKRTGEKVFLECVQDMDHENMFWYRQDPGLGLRLIYFSYDVKMKEKGDIPEGYSVSREKKERFSLILESASTNQTSMYLCASSLQYSPYEQYFGPGTRLTVT.

CDR3 bases: TGTGCCTGGAGTGTGGGGACAGGGGACGGTTCCTATAATTCACCCCTCCACTTT. Translated: CAWSVGTGDGSYNSPLHF. The chain recombines TRBV30 with TRBJ1-6; 10 bases match TRBD1. V trimming: 0 bases; J trimming: 1 base; junction bases outside the gene matches: 6. In germline, CDR1 is GTSNPN, CDR2 SVGIG (reference sequence). CDR3 length equals 18 residues.